Below are 24 T cell receptor beta chains sequenced from a single sample in a study of PD-1 blockade in mismatch repair-deficient tumors. Time point described: archival surgical resection tumor tissue. The protocol was immunoSEQ multiplex PCR, while the TCRdb copy is restricted to in-frame clones and leaves out a portion. Among around 3,600 clones listed, around 76% were seen once. This sample comprised primary tumor tissue, obtained from a patient treated with pembrolizumab. Receptors originate from an adult with mismatch repair-deficient cancer.

V usage is TRBV5-8 and J usage is TRBJ2-1; TRBD2 agrees at 7 bases. Germline CDR1 SGHTS, CDR2 YDEGEE. The CDR3 contains 15 residues. Trimming cost V 6 bases and J 7 bases; bases outside gene matches: 13. The CDR3 DNA follows: TGTGCCAGCACCCGAGCGGGATCGGTGTATAATGAGCAGTTCTTC. As protein: CASTRAGSVYNEQFF.

V gene TRBV18 combines with J gene TRBJ2-1, with D possibly TRBD1 on 5 matching bases. The germline V and J ends were trimmed by 1 base and 2 bases, with 9 bases remaining between them. This CDR3 comprises 15 residues. Germline V gene data show CDR1 as KGHSH and CDR2 as LQKENI. Here the CDR3 reads CASSPQGITYNEQFF. CDR3 coding DNA: TGTGCCAGCTCACCACAGGGGATCACCTACAATGAGCAGTTCTTC. The variable domain in full, completed from reference TRBV18 and TRBJ2-1, reads NAGVMQNPRHLVRRRGQEARLRCSPMKGHSHVYWYRQLPEEGLKFMVYLQKENIIDESGMPKERFSAEFPKEGPSILRIQQVVRGDSAAYFCASSPQGITYNEQFFGPGTRLTVL.

The rearrangement links TRBV14 to TRBJ2-1; tentatively, D is TRBD1 (5 bases). Trimming cost V 9 bases and J 7 bases, with 19 bases left between them. The V gene's germline CDR1 is SGHDN and CDR2 FVKESK. The CDR3 runs to 14 residues. CDR3 DNA sequence: TGTGCCAGGGACACCAGAGGCGCCCTGAATGAGCAGTTCTTC. Its protein is CARDTRGALNEQFF.

The chain uses TRBV28 and TRBJ2-1; 10 nucleotides line up with TRBD2. V shed 5 bases and J 0 bases; nucleotides not matched to a gene: 4. CDR3 length equals 16 residues. Germline CDR1 is MDHEN and CDR2 is SYDVKM. This CDR3 reads CASSTSSGSSYNEQFF. The DNA of the CDR3 is TGTGCCAGCAGTACCTCTAGCGGGAGCTCCTACAATGAGCAGTTCTTC.

V gene TRBV5-4 combines with J gene TRBJ1-3; TRBD1 aligns across 8 bases. V was clipped by 1 base and J by 0 bases; unmatched bases: 6. The CDR3 covers 17 residues. The germline V gene encodes CDR1 SGHNT and CDR2 YYREEE (reference sequence). The CDR3 loop reads CASSLTGGVNSGNTIYF. CDR3 DNA: TGTGCCAGCAGCTTGACAGGGGGAGTCAACTCTGGAAACACCATATATTTT.

J is TRBJ2-5 and V is TRBV23-1, with 8 bases fitting TRBD1. TRBV23-1 is flagged as an ORF with uncertain function. V gave up 9 bases and J gave up 1 base; unmatched junction bases: 4. CDR3 length equals 13 residues. The CDR3 here is CARRQGSQETQYF. As DNA, the CDR3 is TGCGCCAGGCGACAGGGGTCCCAAGAGACCCAGTACTTC.

The chain uses TRBV7-3 and TRBJ2-1, with 9 bases aligning to TRBD2. This CDR3 has 16 amino acids. With V trimmed by 1 base and J by 5 bases, 6 bases remained unmatched. Germline V gene lookup returns CDR1 SGHTA and CDR2 FQGTGA. The CDR3 here is CASSLKGGRGDNEQFF. CDR3 coding DNA: TGTGCCAGCAGCTTAAAGGGCGGGAGGGGCGACAATGAGCAGTTCTTC.

The chain is built from TRBV5-1 and TRBJ2-1, with 10 positions matching TRBD2. The V gene end was trimmed by 4 bases and the J gene end by 0 bases; junction bases not matched to a gene: 7. This CDR3 is 17 amino acids long. CDR1 is SGHRS and CDR2 is YFSETQ in the germline V gene. The CDR3: CASSDGLAEVSYNEQFF. For the CDR3, the DNA is TGCGCCAGCAGCGATGGACTAGCGGAGGTCTCCTACAATGAGCAGTTCTTC. Using reference TRBV5-1 and TRBJ2-1 for the parts outside the CDR3, the full variable domain is KAGVTQTPRYLIKTRGQQVTLSCSPISGHRSVSWYQQTPGQGLQFLFEYFSETQRNKGNFPGRFSGRQFSNSRSEMNVSTLELGDSALYLCASSDGLAEVSYNEQFFGPGTRLTVL.

In this sample, this clone turned up a few times. The rearrangement links TRBV9 to TRBJ2-1; weak D call: TRBD2 (6 bases). Germline V gene lookup returns CDR1 SGDLS and CDR2 YYNGEE. The CDR3 totals 15 residues. The germline V and J ends were trimmed by 0 bases and 5 bases, with 12 bases remaining between them. DNA for the CDR3: TGTGCCAGCAGCGTAGGCGGGGCAGTGAACAATGAGCAGTTCTTC. Its translation: CASSVGGAVNNEQFF.

By sample fraction, this clone is large. The V gene is TRBV5-1, the J gene TRBJ1-1, with a tentative D call TRBD1 (5 bases). The germline V gene encodes CDR1 SGHRS and CDR2 YFSETQ. Deletions cut 1 base from V and 4 bases from J, with 20 bases between. The CDR3 runs to 17 residues. As DNA, the CDR3 is TGCGCCAGCAGCTTGATGATAGACAGTCGAACGGGCACTGAAGCTTTCTTT. Translation: CASSLMIDSRTGTEAFF.

In the case of this clone: Other DNA sequences within the sample encode an identical CDR3. The rearrangement uses TRBV5-1 and TRBJ2-6; D gene unclear. V shed 2 bases and J shed 0 bases, with 6 bases lying between them. This CDR3 spans 15 amino acids. Germline V gene sequence: CDR1 SGHRS, CDR2 YFSETQ. CDR3 loop: CASSFDSSGANVLTF. For the CDR3, the DNA is TGCGCCAGCAGCTTCGACTCCTCTGGGGCCAACGTCCTGACTTTC.

With respect to this clone: The same CDR3 arises from other DNA sequences in this sample as well. The gene calls are TRBV18 and TRBJ2-5; D gene ambiguous. Germline assignment: CDR1 KGHSH and CDR2 LQKENI. The CDR3 is made up of 14 amino acids. The V gene lost 0 bases and the J gene lost 3 bases, with 8 bases spanning the gap. In nucleotides, the CDR3 is TGTGCCAGCTCACCACCTTCGGTCGAAGAGACCCAGTACTTC. Translated: CASSPPSVEETQYF.

CDR3 sequence (DNA): TGCGCCAGCAGCTTTAGGACAGGGCTCTCTGGGGCCAACGTCCTGACTTTC. Translating it yields CASSFRTGLSGANVLTF. The V call is TRBV5-1, the J call TRBJ2-6, with 8 bases identical to TRBD1. Per the germline V gene, CDR1 is SGHRS and CDR2 is YFSETQ. The CDR3 spans 17 residues. After removal of 2 bases from V and 0 bases from J, the junction contained 4 bases not matched to a gene. The variable domain in full, with the rest retrieved from reference TRBV5-1 and TRBJ2-6, is KAGVTQTPRYLIKTRGQQVTLSCSPISGHRSVSWYQQTPGQGLQFLFEYFSETQRNKGNFPGRFSGRQFSNSRSEMNVSTLELGDSALYLCASSFRTGLSGANVLTFGAGSRLTVL.

V and J are TRBV5-1 and TRBJ1-1, with D perhaps TRBD1 (5 bases). Trimming stripped 0 bases from V and 0 bases from J, with 9 bases between. The CDR3 has 15 amino acids. Per germline, CDR1 SGHRS and CDR2 YFSETQ. CDR3 sequence (DNA): TGCGCCAGCAGCTTGGATGGGGGGATGAACACTGAAGCTTTCTTT. Amino acids: CASSLDGGMNTEAFF.

The gene calls are TRBV12-5 and TRBJ1-4; perhaps TRBD1 as D (5 bases). The CDR3 covers 15 residues. Deletions cut 0 bases from V and 1 base from J, with 6 bases between. The germline gives CDR1 LGHNT, CDR2 FRNRAP. CDR3 nucleotides: TGTGCTAGTGGTTTGGTAAGGGGAACTAATGAAAAACTGTTTTTT. It codes for CASGLVRGTNEKLFF.

The rearrangement joins TRBV7-4 to TRBJ2-1; D may be TRBD2 (6 bases). Germline V gene sequence: CDR1 SGHVT, CDR2 SQSDAQ. V lost 1 base and J 7 bases, leaving 11 bases between the germline ends. CDR3 length: 14 residues. The CDR3 nucleotides are TGTGCCAGCAGCTTAGAGGGACTTCCTAATGAGCAGTTCTTC. Amino acid sequence: CASSLEGLPNEQFF.

V usage is TRBV7-2 and J usage is TRBJ1-4, with D tentatively TRBD1 (6 bases). Germline CDR1 SGHTA, CDR2 FQGNSA. Trimming stripped 5 bases from V and 4 bases from J, with 14 bases between. The CDR3 is 15 amino acids. In nucleotides, the CDR3 is TGTGCCAGCAGCCGGGACATGCTTATTAATGAAAAACTGTTTTTT. This sequence encodes CASSRDMLINEKLFF.

This chain joins TRBV9 and TRBJ2-7; TRBD2 agrees at 9 bases. Looked up from germline, CDR1 is SGDLS and CDR2 is YYNGEE. This CDR3 region has 14 residues. The V segment lost 4 bases and the J segment 2 bases; nucleotides outside the gene matches: 4. The CDR3 nucleotides read TGTGCCAGCAGCAGGCTAGCGGGGACCTACGAGCAGTACTTC. Its protein product is CASSRLAGTYEQYF.

The rearrangement links TRBV11-3 to TRBJ2-3; TRBD2 aligns across 12 bases. Per the germline V gene, CDR1 is SGHNT and CDR2 is YENEEA. There are 19 residues in the CDR3. V lost 5 bases and J lost 3; bases outside the gene matches: 15. The CDR3 spells CASSPGLAGNFLWTDTQYF. The CDR3 nucleotides read TGTGCCAGCAGCCCAGGACTAGCGGGAAATTTCTTGTGGACAGATACGCAGTATTTT.

V gene TRBV11-2 combines with J gene TRBJ2-3; D might be TRBD2 (6 bases). CDR1 and CDR2 (germline): SGHAT, FQNNGV. This CDR3 region has 15 residues. The V and J ends lost 6 bases and 4 bases respectively, with 17 bases between them. In DNA, the CDR3 is TGTGCCAGCAGATTGACCGGGACTTTAGCAGATACGCAGTATTTT. Translation gives CASRLTGTLADTQYF.

As for this clone: Its ends do not fully match the called genes, so a read error is possible. This rearrangement joins TRBV4-1 to TRBJ2-6, with D possibly TRBD2 on 5 matching bases. This CDR3 comprises 17 residues. The germline V gene encodes CDR1 MGHRA and CDR2 YSYEKL. The CDR3 DNA is TGCGCTAGCAGCCAAGTGCACGAGGGCGCTGGGGCCAACGTCCTGACTTTC. Its protein product is CASSQVHEGAGANVLTF.

The chain recombines TRBV2 with TRBJ2-1; 10 bases match TRBD2. The germline V gene has CDR1 SNHLY and CDR2 FYNNEI. This CDR3 has 14 amino acids. J gave up 7 bases and V 10 bases, and 10 bases lay outside the gene matches. The CDR3: CAIGASGSSNEQFF. DNA of the CDR3: TGTGCCATTGGGGCTAGCGGGAGTAGTAATGAGCAGTTCTTC.

The table lists this clone with a count of one. The chain links TRBV7-9 to TRBJ2-7, with D uncertain. This CDR3 spans 13 amino acids. V lost 2 bases, J lost 3 bases, and 8 bases lay in between. Per germline, CDR1 SEHNR and CDR2 FQNEAQ (reference sequence). Written as DNA, the CDR3 is TGTGCCAGCAGCTTAAAGGAGATCTACGAGCAGTACTTC. This translates into CASSLKEIYEQYF. Using reference TRBV7-9 and TRBJ2-7 for the parts outside the CDR3, the full variable domain is DTGVSQNPRHKITKRGQNVTFRCDPISEHNRLYWYRQTLGQGPEFLTYFQNEAQLEKSRLLSDRFSAERPKGSFSTLEIQRTEQGDSAMYLCASSLKEIYEQYFGPGTRLTVT.

Concerning this clone itself: The junction does not match germline at one end; this may be a read error. The chain is built from TRBV6-6 and TRBJ2-1; no definite D call. Germline V gene sequence: CDR1 MNHNY, CDR2 SVGAGI (reference sequence). The CDR3 extends over 12 amino acids. CDR3 nucleotides: TGTGCCAGCAGTTACTCCCACAAAGAGCAGTTCTTC. Translating gives CASSYSHKEQFF.